This T cell receptor beta chain stems from a study of blood T cell repertoires in COVID-19. Study in general: The cDNA or gDNA used as material had been derived from T cells, B-cell-depleted T cells, or PBMCs.

TCRdb's copy holds only in-frame clones and misses some; the assay was immunoSEQ multiplex PCR. This repertoire shows 100,000 to 150,000 clones, 88% found once; its top ten account for less than 2%. Germline V gene lookup returns CDR1 LNHDA and CDR2 SQIVND (reference sequence). V trimming: 7 bases; J trimming: 6 bases; junction bases outside the gene matches: 7. The CDR3 runs to 13 residues. Source material: peripheral blood. The TCR originated in a human donor in a cohort sampled during active COVID-19. The V call is TRBV19, the J call TRBJ2-7, with TRBD1 matching 9 bases. The CDR3 sequence is CASKETGGTEQYF. CDR3 coding DNA: TGTGCCAGTAAGGAGACAGGGGGTACCGAGCAGTACTTC.